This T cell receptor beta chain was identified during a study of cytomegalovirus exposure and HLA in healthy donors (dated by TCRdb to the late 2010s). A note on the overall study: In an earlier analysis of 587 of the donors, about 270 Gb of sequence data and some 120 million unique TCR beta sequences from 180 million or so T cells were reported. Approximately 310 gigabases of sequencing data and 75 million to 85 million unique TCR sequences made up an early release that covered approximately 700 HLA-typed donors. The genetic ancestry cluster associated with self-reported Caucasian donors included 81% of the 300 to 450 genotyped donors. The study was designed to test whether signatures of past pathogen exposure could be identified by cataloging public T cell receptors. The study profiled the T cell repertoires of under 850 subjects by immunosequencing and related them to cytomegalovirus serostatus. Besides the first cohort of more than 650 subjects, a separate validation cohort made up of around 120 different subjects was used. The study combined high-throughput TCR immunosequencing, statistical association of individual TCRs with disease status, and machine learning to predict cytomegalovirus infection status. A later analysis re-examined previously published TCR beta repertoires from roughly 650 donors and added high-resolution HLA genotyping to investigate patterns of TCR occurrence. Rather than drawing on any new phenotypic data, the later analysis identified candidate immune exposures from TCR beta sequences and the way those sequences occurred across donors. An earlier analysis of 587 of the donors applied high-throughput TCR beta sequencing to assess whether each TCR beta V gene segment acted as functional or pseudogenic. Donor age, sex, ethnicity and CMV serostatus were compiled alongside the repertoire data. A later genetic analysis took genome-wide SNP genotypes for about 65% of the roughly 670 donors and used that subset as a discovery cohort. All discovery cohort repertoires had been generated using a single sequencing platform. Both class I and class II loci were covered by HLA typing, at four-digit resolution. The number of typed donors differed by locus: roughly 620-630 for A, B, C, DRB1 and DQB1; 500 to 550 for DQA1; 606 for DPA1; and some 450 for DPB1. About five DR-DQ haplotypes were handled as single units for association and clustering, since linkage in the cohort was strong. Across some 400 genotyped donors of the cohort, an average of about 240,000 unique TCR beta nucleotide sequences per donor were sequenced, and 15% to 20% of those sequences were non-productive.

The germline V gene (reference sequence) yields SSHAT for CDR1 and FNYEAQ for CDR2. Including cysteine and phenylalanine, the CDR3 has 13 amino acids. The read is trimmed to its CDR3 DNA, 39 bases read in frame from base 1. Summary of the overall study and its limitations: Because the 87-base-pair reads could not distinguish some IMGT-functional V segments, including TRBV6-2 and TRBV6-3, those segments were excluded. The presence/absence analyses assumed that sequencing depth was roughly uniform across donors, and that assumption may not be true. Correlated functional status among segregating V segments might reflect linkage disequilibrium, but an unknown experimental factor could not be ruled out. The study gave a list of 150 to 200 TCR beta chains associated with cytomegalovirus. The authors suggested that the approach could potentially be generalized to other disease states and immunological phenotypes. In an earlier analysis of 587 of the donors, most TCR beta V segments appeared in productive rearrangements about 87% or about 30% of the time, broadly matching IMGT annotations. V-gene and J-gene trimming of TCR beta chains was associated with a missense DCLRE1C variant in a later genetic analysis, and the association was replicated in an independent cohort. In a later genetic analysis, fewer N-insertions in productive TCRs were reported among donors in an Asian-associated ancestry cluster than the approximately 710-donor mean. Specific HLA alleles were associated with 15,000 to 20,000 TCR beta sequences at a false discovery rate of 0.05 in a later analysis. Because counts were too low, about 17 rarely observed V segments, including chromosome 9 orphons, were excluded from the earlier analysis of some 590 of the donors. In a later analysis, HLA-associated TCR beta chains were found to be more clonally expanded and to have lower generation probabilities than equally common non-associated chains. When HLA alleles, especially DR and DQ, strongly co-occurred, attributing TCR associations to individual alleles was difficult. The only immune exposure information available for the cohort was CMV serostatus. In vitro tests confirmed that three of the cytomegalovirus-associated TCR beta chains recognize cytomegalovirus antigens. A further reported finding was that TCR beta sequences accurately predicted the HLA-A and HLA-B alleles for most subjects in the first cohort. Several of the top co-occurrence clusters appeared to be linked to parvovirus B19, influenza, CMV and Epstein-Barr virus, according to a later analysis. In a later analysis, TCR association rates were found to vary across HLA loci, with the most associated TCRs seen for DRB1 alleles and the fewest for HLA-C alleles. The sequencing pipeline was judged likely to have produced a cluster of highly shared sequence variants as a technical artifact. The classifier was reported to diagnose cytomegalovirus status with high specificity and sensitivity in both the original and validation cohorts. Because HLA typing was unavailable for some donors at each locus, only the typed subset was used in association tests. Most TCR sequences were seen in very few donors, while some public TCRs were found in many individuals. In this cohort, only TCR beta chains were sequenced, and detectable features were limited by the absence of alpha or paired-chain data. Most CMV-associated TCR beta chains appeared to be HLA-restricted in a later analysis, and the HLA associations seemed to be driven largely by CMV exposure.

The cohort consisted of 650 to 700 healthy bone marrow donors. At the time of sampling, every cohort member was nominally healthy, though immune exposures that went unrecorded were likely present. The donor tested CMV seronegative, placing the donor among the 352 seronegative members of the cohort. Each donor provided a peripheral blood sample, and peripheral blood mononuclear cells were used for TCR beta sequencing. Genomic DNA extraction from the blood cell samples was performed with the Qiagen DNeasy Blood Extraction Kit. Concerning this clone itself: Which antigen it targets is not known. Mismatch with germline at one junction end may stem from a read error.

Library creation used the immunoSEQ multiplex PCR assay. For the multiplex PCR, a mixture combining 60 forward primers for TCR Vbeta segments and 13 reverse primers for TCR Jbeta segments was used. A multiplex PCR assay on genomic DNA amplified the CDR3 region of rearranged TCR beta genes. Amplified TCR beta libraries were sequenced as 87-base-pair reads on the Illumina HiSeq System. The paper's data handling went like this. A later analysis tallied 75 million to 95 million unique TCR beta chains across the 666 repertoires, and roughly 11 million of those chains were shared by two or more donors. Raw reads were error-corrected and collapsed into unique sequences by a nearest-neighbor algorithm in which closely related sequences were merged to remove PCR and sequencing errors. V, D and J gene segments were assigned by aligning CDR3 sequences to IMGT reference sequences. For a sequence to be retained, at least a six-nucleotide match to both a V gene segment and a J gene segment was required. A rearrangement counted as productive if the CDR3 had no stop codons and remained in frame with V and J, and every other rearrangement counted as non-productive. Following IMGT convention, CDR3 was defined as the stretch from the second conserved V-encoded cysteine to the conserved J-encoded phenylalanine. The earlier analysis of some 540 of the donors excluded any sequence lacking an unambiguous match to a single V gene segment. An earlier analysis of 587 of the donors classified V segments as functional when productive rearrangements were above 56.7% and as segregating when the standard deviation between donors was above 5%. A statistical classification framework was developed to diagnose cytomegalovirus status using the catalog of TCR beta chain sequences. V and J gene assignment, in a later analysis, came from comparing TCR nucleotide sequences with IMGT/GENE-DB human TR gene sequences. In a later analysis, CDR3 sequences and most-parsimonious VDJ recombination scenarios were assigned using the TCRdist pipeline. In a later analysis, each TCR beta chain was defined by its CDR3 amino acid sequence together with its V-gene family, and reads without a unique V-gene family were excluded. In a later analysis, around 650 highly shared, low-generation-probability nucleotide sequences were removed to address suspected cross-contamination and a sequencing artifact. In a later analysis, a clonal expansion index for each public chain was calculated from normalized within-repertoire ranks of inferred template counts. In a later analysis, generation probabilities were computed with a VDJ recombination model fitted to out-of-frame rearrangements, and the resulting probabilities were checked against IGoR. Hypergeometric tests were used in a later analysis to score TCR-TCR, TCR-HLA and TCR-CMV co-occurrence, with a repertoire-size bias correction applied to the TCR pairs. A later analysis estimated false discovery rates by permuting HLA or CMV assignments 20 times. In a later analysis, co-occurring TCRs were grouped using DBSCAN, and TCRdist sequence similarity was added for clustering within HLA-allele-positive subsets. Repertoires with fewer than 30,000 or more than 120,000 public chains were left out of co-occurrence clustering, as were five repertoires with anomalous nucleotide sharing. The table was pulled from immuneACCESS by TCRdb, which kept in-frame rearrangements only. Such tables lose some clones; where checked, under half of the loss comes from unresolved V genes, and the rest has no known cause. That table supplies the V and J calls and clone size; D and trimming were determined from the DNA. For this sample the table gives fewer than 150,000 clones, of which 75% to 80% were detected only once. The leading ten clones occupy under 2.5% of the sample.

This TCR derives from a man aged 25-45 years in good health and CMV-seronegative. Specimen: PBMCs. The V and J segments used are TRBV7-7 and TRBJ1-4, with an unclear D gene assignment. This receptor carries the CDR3 CASSLETVEKLFF. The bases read TGTGCTAGCAGCTTAGAAACAGTCGAAAAACTGTTTTTT.